A selection of T cell receptor beta chains follows, all from one sample in a study of blood T cells in healthy people across ages. TCRdb itself ran the 5' RACE reads through MiXCR, one entry per CDR3 protein. Among 1.5 million to 2 million distinct CDR3 sequences, roughly 43% were seen once, and the ten largest hold about 21%. Sample: blood. The receptor set was obtained from a human donor in good health. Both conserved end residues are part of each CDR3. Fields, in order: clone size, V gene, CDR3 protein. Clone size appears in some rows only: once, few, many, or a class for an expanded clone.

clone size: .
V gene: TRBV12-3/TRBV12-4
CDR3 protein: CASSLGGARNQPQHF

clone size: .
V gene: TRBV12-3/TRBV12-4
CDR3 protein: CASSPFGYGYTF

clone size: .
V gene: TRBV6-6
CDR3 protein: CASGGRYTDTQYF

clone size: few
V gene: TRBV7-2
CDR3 protein: CASSPIRANYGYTF

clone size: few
V gene: TRBV10-3
CDR3 protein: CAIDDRGSNTEAFF

clone size: few
V gene: TRBV5-1
CDR3 protein: CASSLLAGNQPQHF

clone size: few
V gene: TRBV2
CDR3 protein: CASSTGTRPPYEQYF

clone size: .
V gene: TRBV7-9
CDR3 protein: CASSPIAGAASNEQFF

clone size: many
V gene: TRBV4-1
CDR3 protein: CASSQGGLRSPLHF

clone size: .
V gene: TRBV7-2
CDR3 protein: CASRAGSTYEQYF

clone size: once
V gene: TRBV20-1
CDR3 protein: CSAREHPRGDHEKLFF

clone size: few
V gene: TRBV7-2
CDR3 protein: CASSTRRLETQYF

clone size: .
V gene: TRBV7-2
CDR3 protein: CASSLSISGRGYTF

clone size: few
V gene: TRBV6-5
CDR3 protein: CASGSYVERVDYGYTF

clone size: few
V gene: TRBV11-2
CDR3 protein: CASSPESNEQFF

clone size: .
V gene: TRBV20-1
CDR3 protein: CSAFRDPAADTQYF

clone size: few
V gene: TRBV28
CDR3 protein: CASTSGQEVTFF

clone size: .
V gene: TRBV14
CDR3 protein: CASSRRTGGVSTNEQFF

clone size: .
V gene: TRBV9
CDR3 protein: CASSVGPYGGPKFF

clone size: .
V gene: TRBV18
CDR3 protein: CAGSPGQVFTEAFF

clone size: .
V gene: TRBV4-1
CDR3 protein: CASSQVLADTYNEQYF

clone size: many
V gene: TRBV7-2
CDR3 protein: CASSFRGPTDTQYF

clone size: .
V gene: TRBV11-3
CDR3 protein: CASSLGERREQDIEQFF

clone size: .
V gene: TRBV5-1
CDR3 protein: CASSSNGLSSGNTIYF

clone size: .
V gene: TRBV12-3/TRBV12-4
CDR3 protein: CASSFKGSGGNTIYF

clone size: few
V gene: TRBV5-1
CDR3 protein: CASSLGASNTEAFF